The rows below give T cell receptor beta chains drawn from one sample of a study of brain T cells in children with intractable seizures. Method: immunoSEQ multiplex PCR; TCRdb's copy keeps in-frame clones and lacks some. Of 88,000 or so clones in the sample, around 91% were seen once. The source material was peripheral blood, sampled at surgery. These receptors came from a girl aged 2-10 years with Rasmussen encephalitis and intractable seizures. Each CDR3 is given with its conserved first and last residue.

V gene | CDR3 length | CDR3 protein
TRBV19 | 17 | CASTSGQPHYSNQPQHF
TRBV27 | 14 | CASRAVTHYTEAFF
TRBV11-2 | 12 | CASSLTGYRQFF
TRBV6-6 | 18 | CASSLMTSGTWSGETQYF
TRBV28 | 14 | CASSLGGLINGYTF
TRBV7-6 | 19 | CASSLGVAPGGTGSYEQYF
TRBV28 | 17 | CASSDLSWTGLESPLHF
TRBV6-2/TRBV6-3 | 13 | CASSPLLSAEAFF
TRBV20-1 | 14 | CSASRLEIGGEQYF
TRBV29-1 | 14 | CSAIKTQGPETQYF
TRBV2 | 14 | CASSERGGAYEQYF
TRBV5-4 | 14 | CASSGQGQDSPLHF
TRBV6-5 | 14 | CASSAGQGRIGQFF
TRBV20-1 | 15 | CSASSGRGGEHEQYF
TRBV7-8 | 15 | CATRPGQGLNTEAFF
TRBV7-9 | 14 | CASSLKGADQPQHF
TRBV10-3 | 17 | CAISESEDRPHGDTQYF
TRBV15 | 13 | CATRSSGLSPLHF
TRBV19 | 16 | CASSISSGVRTDTQYF
TRBV19 | 14 | CASSSLSGANVLTF
TRBV7-3 | 15 | CASSLRQGSTDTQYF
TRBV3-1/TRBV3-2 | 13 | CASSQGVLETQYF
TRBV27 | 19 | CASSFFGVAVLHSTDTQYF
TRBV6-2/TRBV6-3 | 14 | CASSFLQGNQPQHF
TRBV7-9 | 15 | CASSLTGGRYNEQFF
TRBV7-6 | 15 | CASSLGAGSPDTQYF
TRBV3-1/TRBV3-2 | 18 | CASSLVSIAGGAYNEQFF
TRBV19 | 15 | CASIPGGAAKNIQYF
TRBV11-2 | 13 | CASSLSSQETQYF
TRBV7-8 | 13 | CASSLDRNQPQHF
TRBV6-5 | 15 | CASGTGGASSGGYTF
TRBV5-6 | 15 | CASSLDPSGNYGYTF
TRBV4-1 | 13 | CASSQGGLAEQYF
TRBV29-1 | 15 | CSVDTLANPSYEQYF
TRBV4-1 | 21 | CASSHKGLAGGPKPYQETQYF
TRBV25-1 | 14 | CASSEWDLDYEQYF
TRBV5-1 | 14 | CASSLSGGNQPQHF
TRBV27 | 14 | CASSPEGPNQPQHF
TRBV19 | 11 | CASSIADTAFF
TRBV7-2 | 16 | CASSPIRQQGNTEAFF
TRBV28 | 16 | CASSLTRRQGLGEQYF
TRBV9 | 14 | CASSRTETNYGYTF
TRBV9 | 14 | CASTLGQGDTEAFF
TRBV18 | 14 | CASSPWGITDTQYF
TRBV5-5 | 12 | CASSQDTYEQYF
TRBV12-3/TRBV12-4 | 13 | CASSLSGDYGYTF
TRBV30 | 15 | CAWSVVRGRVSPLHF
TRBV11-3 | 12 | CASSYSPDTQYF
TRBV5-4 | 11 | CASNQGETQYF
TRBV28 | 14 | CASSQLPRGQPQHF
TRBV2 | 17 | CASSRTRASSGANVLTF
TRBV24-1 | 13 | CATRSTGATEAFF
TRBV21-1 | 14 | CASRDRGRDTEAFF
TRBV19 | 15 | CASSLETATNEKLFF
TRBV6-5 | 15 | CASRFGHPLSYEQYF